This T cell receptor beta chain was observed in a study of blood T cell repertoires in COVID-19. The CDR3 is made up of 12 amino acids. Trimming cost V 6 bases and J 3 bases, with 8 bases left between them. Germline CDR1 reads MDHEN; CDR2 reads SYDVKM. Sequencing used immunoSEQ multiplex PCR; TCRdb keeps in-frame clones, though not all of them. This sample yields some 150,000 clones, of which more than 75% are seen a single time; under 15% belongs to the top ten. Sequenced material: peripheral blood. The sequence derives from a man aged 55-75 years with active or convalescent COVID-19. The chain is built from TRBV28 and TRBJ1-2; D may be TRBD1 (6 bases). Written as DNA, the CDR3 is TGTGCCAGCAGCCAGGGGTACTATGGCTACACCTTC. Translating gives CASSQGYYGYTF.